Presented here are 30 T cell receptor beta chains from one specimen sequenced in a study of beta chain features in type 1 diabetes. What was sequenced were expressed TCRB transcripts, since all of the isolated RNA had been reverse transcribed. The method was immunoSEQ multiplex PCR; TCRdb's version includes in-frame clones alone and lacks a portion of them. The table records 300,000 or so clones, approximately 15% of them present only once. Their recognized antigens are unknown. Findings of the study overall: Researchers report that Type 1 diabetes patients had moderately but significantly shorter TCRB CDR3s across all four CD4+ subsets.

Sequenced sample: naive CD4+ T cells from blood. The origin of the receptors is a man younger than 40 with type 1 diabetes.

The chain's CDR3 is CAISGDRENEQYF. CDR3 in DNA: TGTGCCATCAGTGGGGACAGGGAAAACGAGCAGTACTTC. The chain has TRBV10-3 and TRBJ2-7; the match to TRBD1 covers 9 bases. With V trimmed by 4 bases and J by 5 bases, 3 bases remained unmatched. CDR3 length: 13 amino acids. Germline V gives CDR1 ENHRY, CDR2 SYGVKD.

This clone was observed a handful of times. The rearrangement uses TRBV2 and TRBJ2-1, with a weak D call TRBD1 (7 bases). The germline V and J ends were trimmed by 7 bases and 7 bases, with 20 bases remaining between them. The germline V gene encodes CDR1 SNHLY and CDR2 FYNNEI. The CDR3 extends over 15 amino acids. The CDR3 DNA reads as TGTGCCAGCAACCCATGGGTCAGGGGGAGGAATGAGCAGTTCTTC. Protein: CASNPWVRGRNEQFF.

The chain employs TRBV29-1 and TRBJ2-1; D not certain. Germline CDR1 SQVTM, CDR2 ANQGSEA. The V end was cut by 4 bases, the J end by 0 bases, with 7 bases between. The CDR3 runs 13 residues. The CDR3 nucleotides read TGCAGCGTTGGGCACAGCTCCTACAATGAGCAGTTCTTC. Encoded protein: CSVGHSSYNEQFF.

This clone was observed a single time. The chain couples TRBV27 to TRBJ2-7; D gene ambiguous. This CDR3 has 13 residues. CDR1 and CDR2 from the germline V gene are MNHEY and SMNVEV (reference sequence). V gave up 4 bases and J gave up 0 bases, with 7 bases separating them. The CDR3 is CASSYDISYEQYF. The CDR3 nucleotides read TGTGCCAGCAGTTACGACATCTCCTACGAGCAGTACTTC.

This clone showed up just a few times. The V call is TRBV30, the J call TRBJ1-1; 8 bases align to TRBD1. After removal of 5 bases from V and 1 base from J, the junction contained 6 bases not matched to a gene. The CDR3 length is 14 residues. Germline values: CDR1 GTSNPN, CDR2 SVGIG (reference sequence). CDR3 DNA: TGTGCCTGGGATCCCGGGACAGGGAACACTGAAGCTTTCTTT. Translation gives CAWDPGTGNTEAFF.

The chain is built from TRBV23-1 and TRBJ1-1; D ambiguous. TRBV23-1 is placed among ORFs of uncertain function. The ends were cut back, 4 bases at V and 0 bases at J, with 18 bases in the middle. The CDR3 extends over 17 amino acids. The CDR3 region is CASSPDGRVVMNTEAFF. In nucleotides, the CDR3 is TGCGCCAGCAGTCCAGATGGGCGGGTAGTCATGAACACTGAAGCTTTCTTT.

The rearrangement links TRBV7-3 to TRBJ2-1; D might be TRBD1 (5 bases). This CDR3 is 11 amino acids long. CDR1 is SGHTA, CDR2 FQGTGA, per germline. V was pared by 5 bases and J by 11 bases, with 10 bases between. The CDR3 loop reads CASSQGVQQFF. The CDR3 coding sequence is TGTGCCAGCAGCCAAGGGGTCCAGCAGTTCTTC.

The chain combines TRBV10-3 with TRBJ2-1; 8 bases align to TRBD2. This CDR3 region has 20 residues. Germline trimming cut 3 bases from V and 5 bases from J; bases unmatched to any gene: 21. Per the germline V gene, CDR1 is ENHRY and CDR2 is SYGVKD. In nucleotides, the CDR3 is TGTGCCATCAGTGATGGCAGGGCGAAGTCTAGCGGGCGGAATAACAATGAGCAGTTCTTC. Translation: CAISDGRAKSSGRNNNEQFF.

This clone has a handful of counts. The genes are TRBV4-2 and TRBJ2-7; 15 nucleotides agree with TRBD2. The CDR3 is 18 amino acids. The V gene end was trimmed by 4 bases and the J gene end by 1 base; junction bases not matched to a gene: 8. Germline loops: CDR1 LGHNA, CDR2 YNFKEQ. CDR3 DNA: TGTGCCAGCAGCCCCGGACTAGCGGGAGGGGTTGGTTCCTACGAGCAGTACTTC. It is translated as CASSPGLAGGVGSYEQYF.

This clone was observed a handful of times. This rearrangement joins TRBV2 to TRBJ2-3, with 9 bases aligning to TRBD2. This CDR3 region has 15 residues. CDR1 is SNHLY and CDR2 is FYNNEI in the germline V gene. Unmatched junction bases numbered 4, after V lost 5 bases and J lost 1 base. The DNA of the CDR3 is TGTGCCAGCAGTACCCGGACTAGCGGCACAGATACGCAGTATTTT. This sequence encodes CASSTRTSGTDTQYF.

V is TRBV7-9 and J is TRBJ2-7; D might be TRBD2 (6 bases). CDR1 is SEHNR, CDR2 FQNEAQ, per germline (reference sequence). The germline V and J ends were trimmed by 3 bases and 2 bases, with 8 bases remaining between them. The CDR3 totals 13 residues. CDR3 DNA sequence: TGTGCCAGCAGCTTCGGAGGGCCCTACGAGCAGTACTTC. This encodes CASSFGGPYEQYF.

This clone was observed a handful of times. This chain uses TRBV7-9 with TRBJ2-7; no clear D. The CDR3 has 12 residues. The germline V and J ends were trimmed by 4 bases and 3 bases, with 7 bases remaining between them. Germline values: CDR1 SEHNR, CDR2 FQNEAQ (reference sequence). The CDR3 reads CASSSSFYEQYF. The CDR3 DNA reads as TGTGCCAGCAGCTCCAGTTTCTACGAGCAGTACTTC.

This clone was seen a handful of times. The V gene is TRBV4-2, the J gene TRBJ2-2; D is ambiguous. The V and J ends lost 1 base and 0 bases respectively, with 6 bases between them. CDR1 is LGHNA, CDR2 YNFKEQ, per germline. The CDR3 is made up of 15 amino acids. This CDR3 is CASSQVPANTGELFF. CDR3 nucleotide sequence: TGTGCCAGCAGCCAAGTTCCCGCGAACACCGGGGAGCTGTTTTTT.

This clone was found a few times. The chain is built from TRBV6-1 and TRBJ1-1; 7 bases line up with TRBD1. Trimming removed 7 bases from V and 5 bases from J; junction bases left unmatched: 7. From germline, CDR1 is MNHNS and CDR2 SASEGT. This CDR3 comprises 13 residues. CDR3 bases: TGTGCCAGCAACCCTCCAGGGGGTACTGAAGCTTTCTTT. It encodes CASNPPGGTEAFF.

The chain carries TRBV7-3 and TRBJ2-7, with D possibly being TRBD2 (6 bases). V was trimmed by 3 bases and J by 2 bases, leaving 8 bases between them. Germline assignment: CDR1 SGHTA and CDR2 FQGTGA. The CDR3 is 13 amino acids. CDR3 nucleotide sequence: TGTGCCAGCAGCTTCGGCGGGACCTACGAGCAGTACTTC. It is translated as CASSFGGTYEQYF.

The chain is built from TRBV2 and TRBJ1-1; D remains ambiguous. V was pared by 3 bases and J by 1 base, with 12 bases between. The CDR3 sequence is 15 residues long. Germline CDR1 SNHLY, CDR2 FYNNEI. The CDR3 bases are TGTGCCAGCAGTGATAACGGGGTGAGGAACACTGAAGCTTTCTTT. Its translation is CASSDNGVRNTEAFF.

The CDR3 sequence: CASSPVLAGNEQFF. The CDR3 DNA reads TGTGCCAGCTCACCGGTACTAGCGGGGAATGAGCAGTTCTTC. This sequence joins TRBV18 and TRBJ2-1; 10 positions match TRBD2. Looked up from germline, CDR1 is KGHSH and CDR2 is LQKENI. This CDR3 is 14 amino acids long. V was pared by 3 bases and J by 7 bases, with 3 bases of the junction left unmatched.

The chain's CDR3 is CAWSVQNEAFF. The CDR3 coding sequence is TGTGCCTGGAGTGTTCAGAATGAAGCTTTCTTT. The gene calls are TRBV30 and TRBJ1-1; no definite D call. Germline V gives CDR1 GTSNPN, CDR2 SVGIG (reference sequence). The V and J ends lost 0 bases and 7 bases respectively, with 6 bases between them. There are 11 residues in the CDR3.

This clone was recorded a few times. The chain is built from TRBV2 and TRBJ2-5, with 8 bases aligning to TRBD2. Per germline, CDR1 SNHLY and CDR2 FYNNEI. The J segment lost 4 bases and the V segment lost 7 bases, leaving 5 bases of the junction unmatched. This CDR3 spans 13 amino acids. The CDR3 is CASIREGGETQYF. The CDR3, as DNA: TGTGCCAGCATCCGGGAGGGCGGAGAGACCCAGTACTTC.

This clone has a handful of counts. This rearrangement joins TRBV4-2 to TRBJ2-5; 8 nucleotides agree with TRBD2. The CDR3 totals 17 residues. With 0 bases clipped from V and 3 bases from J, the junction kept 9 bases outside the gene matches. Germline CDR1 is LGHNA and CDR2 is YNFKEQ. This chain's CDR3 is CASSQESAAGVKETQYF. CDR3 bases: TGTGCCAGCAGCCAAGAGAGCGCAGCGGGAGTGAAAGAGACCCAGTACTTC.

The CDR3 DNA reads TGTGCCAGCACCCGTCCTACGGGTGGCTATGGCTACACCTTC. Translating gives CASTRPTGGYGYTF. The rearrangement links TRBV9 to TRBJ1-2; D unresolved. Germline V CDR1 and CDR2: SGDLS, YYNGEE. The CDR3 loop spans 14 amino acids. The V gene lost 6 bases and the J gene lost 4 bases, with 16 bases spanning the gap.

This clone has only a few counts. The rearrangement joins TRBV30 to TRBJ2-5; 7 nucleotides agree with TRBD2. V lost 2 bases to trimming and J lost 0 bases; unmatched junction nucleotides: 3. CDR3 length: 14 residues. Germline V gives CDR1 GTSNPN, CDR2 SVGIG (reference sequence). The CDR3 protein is CAWSSGAYQETQYF. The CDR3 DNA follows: TGTGCCTGGAGTAGCGGGGCGTACCAAGAGACCCAGTACTTC.

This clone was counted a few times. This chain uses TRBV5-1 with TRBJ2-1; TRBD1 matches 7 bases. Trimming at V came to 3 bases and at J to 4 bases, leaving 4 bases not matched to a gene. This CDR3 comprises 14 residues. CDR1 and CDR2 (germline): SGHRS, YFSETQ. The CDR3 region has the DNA TGCGCCAGCAGCTACCAGGGGGATTACAATGAGCAGTTCTTC. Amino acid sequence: CASSYQGDYNEQFF.

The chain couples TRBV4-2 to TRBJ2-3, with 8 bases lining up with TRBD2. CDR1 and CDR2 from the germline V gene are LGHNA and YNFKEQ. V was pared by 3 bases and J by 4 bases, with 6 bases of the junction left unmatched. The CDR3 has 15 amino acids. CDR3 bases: TGTGCCAGCAGCCACCCCAGCGGGAGCTCAGATACGCAGTATTTT. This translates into CASSHPSGSSDTQYF.

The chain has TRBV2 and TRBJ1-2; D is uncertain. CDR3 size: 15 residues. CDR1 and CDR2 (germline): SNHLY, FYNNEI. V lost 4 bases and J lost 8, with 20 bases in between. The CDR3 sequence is CASSGSPPGSEGYTF. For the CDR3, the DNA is TGTGCCAGCAGTGGGTCCCCGCCGGGGTCTGAAGGCTACACCTTC.

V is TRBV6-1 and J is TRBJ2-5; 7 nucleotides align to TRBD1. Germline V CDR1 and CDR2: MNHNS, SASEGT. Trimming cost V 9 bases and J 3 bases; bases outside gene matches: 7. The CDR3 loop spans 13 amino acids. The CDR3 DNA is TGTGCCAGTTTGTACAGGGGCGAAGAGACCCAGTACTTC. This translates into CASLYRGEETQYF.

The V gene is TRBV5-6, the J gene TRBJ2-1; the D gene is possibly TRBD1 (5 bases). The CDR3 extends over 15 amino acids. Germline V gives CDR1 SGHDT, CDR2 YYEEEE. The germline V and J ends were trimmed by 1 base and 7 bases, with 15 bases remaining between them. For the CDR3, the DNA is TGTGCCAGCAGCTTGCTTAGCTCGCAGGGTAATGAGCAGTTCTTC. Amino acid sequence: CASSLLSSQGNEQFF.

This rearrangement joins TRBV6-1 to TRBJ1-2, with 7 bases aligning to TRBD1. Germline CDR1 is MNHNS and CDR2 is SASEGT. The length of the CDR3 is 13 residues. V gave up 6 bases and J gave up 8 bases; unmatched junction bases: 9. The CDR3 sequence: CASSPRQGLGYTF. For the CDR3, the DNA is TGTGCCAGCAGCCCCCGACAGGGATTGGGCTACACCTTC.

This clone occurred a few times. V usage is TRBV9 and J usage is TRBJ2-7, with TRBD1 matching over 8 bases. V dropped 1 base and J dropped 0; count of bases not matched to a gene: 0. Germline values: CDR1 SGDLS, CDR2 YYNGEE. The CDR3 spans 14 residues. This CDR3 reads CASSVTGGSYEQYF. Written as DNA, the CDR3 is TGTGCCAGCAGCGTAACAGGGGGCTCCTACGAGCAGTACTTC.

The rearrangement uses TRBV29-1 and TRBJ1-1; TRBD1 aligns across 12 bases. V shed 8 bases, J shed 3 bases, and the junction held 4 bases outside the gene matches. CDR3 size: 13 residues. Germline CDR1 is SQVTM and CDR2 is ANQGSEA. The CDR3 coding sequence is TGCAGCACGGGACAGGGGGCAGACACTGAAGCTTTCTTT. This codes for CSTGQGADTEAFF.